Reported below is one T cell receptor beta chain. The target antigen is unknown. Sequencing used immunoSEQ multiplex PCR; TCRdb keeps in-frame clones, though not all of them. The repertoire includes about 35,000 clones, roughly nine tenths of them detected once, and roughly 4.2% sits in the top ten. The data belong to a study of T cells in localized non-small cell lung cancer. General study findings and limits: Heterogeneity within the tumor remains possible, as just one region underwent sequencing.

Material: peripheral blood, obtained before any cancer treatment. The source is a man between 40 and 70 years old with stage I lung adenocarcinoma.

The CDR3 region has the DNA TGCGCCAGCAGCCAAGAAGGACTTCTACGTGGGCCCCAGCATTTT. Its translation is CASSQEGLLRGPQHF. This chain links TRBV4-1 with TRBJ1-5; D ambiguous. The ends were cut back, 0 bases at V and 9 bases at J, with 15 bases in the middle. The germline CDR1 and CDR2 sequences are MGHRA and YSYEKL. The CDR3 consists of 15 residues.